This T cell receptor (beta chain) comes out of a study of glioma-infiltrating T cells after dendritic cell vaccination. The repertoire was sequenced with immunoSEQ multiplex PCR; TCRdb's copy has only in-frame clones and lacks some. The profile shows around 97,000 clones, roughly 80% of them singletons. The sequencing here drew on blood, taken before dendritic cell vaccination. The sequence was collected from a human donor with glioblastoma.

The CDR3 loop is CASSLSAGGDGYTF. The DNA of the CDR3 is TGTGCCAGCAGCTTAAGCGCGGGAGGGGATGGCTACACCTTC. The chain is built from TRBV7-3 and TRBJ1-2; D is possibly TRBD1 (5 bases). The V gene's germline CDR1 is SGHTA and CDR2 FQGTGA. This CDR3 region has 14 residues. The germline V and J ends were trimmed by 1 base and 6 bases, with 12 bases remaining between them.